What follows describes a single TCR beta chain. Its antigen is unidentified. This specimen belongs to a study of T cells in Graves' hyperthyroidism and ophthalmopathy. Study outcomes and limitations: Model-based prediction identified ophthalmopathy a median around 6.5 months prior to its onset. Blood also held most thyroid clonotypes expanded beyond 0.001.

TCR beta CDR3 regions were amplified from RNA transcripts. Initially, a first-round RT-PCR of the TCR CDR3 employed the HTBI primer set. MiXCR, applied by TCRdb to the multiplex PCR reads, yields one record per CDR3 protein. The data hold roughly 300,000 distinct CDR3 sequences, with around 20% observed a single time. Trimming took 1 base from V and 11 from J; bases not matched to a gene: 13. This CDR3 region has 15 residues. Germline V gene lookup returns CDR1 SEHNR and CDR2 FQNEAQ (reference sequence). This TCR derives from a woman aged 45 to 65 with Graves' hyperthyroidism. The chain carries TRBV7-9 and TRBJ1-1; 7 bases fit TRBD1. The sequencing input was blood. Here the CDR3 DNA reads TGTGCCAGCAGCTTAGGGGGGCCTGGCAGGGGGACGGCTTTCTTT. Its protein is CASSLGGPGRGTAFF.